This T cell receptor (beta chain) was sequenced for a study of blood T cell repertoires in COVID-19 (dated by TCRdb to about 2020). For the study in its entirety: The collaborator samples originated in the United States, Italy and Spain and spanned the acute and convalescent phases of COVID-19. A de-identified subject ID, COVID-19 status, age in years and sex were almost always included in the sample metadata. HLA class I and class II types, where available, came from metadata supplied by the sample provider rather than from assay-based typing. The prospective study material was composed of cDNA or gDNA derived from T cells, B-cell-depleted T cells, or PBMCs. A freely available public database, intended as a resource for researchers studying the immune response to SARS-CoV-2, is where the repertoires were released. Samples were obtained from the ongoing ImmuneRACE study (first 160 participants) and from about 1,300 subjects provided by 6 global collaborators. Deeply sampled blood TCRbeta repertoires from subjects exposed to, actively infected with, or recovered from COVID-19 were included in the dataset. Study-wide findings and limitations: How much clinical and demographic metadata was included differed by source and by participant, and the metadata was provided uncurated.

Each collaborating institution followed its own protocols to collect whole blood in K2EDTA tubes. For TCRbeta analysis, collaborators shipped samples as frozen whole blood, isolated PBMCs, or DNA extracted from either of those sample types. About this clone itself: This clone's antigen is unknown. Base-call qualities are not available, and no considerably larger clone is one nucleotide away.

The immunoSEQ Assay, a bias-controlled multiplex PCR, was used to amplify TCRbeta CDR3 regions from genomic DNA. The study's own analysis went as follows. Nucleated cell counts per sample were estimated from amplification of reference gene primers within the assay. To quantify the absolute abundance of each unique TCRbeta CDR3 rearrangement, sequence reads were collapsed and filtered. Productive Simpson clonality was computed per sample as the square root of Simpson's diversity index over productive rearrangements. TCRdb stores this immuneACCESS table with in-frame sequences only. Part of the clones is absent; in the studies checked, under half of the shortfall reflects unresolved V genes, and no reason is known for the rest. From that table come the V and J calls and clone size; the DNA was used to work out D and trimming. The sample table holds about 82,000 clones, of which 85% were seen once. About 18% of the sample is held by the ten biggest clonotypes.

Including cysteine and phenylalanine, the CDR3 has 15 amino acids. Kept here is only the CDR3 DNA, which spans 45 bases and is read in frame from base 1. Reading the germline V gene gives CDR1 SNHLY and CDR2 FYNNEI. Trimming costs V 7 bases and J 4 bases, and their ends lie 19 bases apart. In this chain, TRBV2 is recombined with TRBJ1-2, with TRBD1 perhaps the D gene, on 5 matching bases. Sequenced material: peripheral blood. The source of this sequence is an elderly man with active or convalescent COVID-19. The CDR3 protein sequence reads: CASTNSRAQLYGYTF. The nucleotide sequence reads TGTGCCAGCACTAACAGCAGGGCCCAACTCTATGGCTACACCTTC. The CDR3, completed at both ends by the reference TRBV2 and TRBJ1-2 genes, gives the full variable domain EPEVTQTPSHQVTQMGQEVILRCVPISNHLYFYWYRQILGQKVEFLVSFYNNEISEKSEIFDDQFSVERPDGSNFTLKIRSTKLEDSAMYFCASTNSRAQLYGYTFGSGTRLTVV.